What follows are 5 T cell receptor beta chains derived from one specimen sequenced in a study of T cells after yellow fever vaccination. TCRdb passed the 5' RACE reads through MiXCR, listing each CDR3 protein once. The sample records 300,000 to 400,000 distinct CDR3 sequences, about 10% being singletons. This specimen was CD4+ T cells sorted from PBMCs, taken 45 days after the yellow fever booster vaccination. Source of these receptors: a man aged 18 to 30 who received the YFV17D yellow fever vaccine.

A note on this clonotype: One end of the junction is discordant with germline, which a read error may explain. The chain uses TRBV7-2 and TRBJ2-2; possibly TRBD2 for D (6 bases). The CDR3 runs 13 residues. CDR1 is SGHTA, CDR2 FQGNSA, per germline. In DNA form, the CDR3 reads TGTGCCAGCAGCCTTCACGGGAGCCGGGGAGCTGTTTTT. It translates to CASSLHGSRGAVF.

This chain joins TRBV6-2 or TRBV6-3 and TRBJ1-4, with 9 bases fitting TRBD1. In germline, CDR1 is MNHEY, CDR2 SVGEGT. V dropped 8 bases and J dropped 6; count of bases not matched to a gene: 10. The CDR3 is made up of 15 amino acids. The DNA of the CDR3 is TGTGCCAGCGGACGACCGGGACAGGGTTATGAAAAACTGTTTTTT. It is translated as CASGRPGQGYEKLFF.

There are many counts of this clonotype. The chain has TRBV7-9 and TRBJ1-1; D uncertain. Trimming removed 2 bases from V and 4 bases from J, with 8 bases in between. The CDR3 sequence is 13 residues long. Looked up from germline, CDR1 is SEHNR and CDR2 is FQNEAQ (reference sequence). CDR3 bases: TGTGCCAGCAGCTTACAGGTTGGCACTGAAGCTTTCTTT. Translation: CASSLQVGTEAFF. Full variable domain (outside the CDR3, taken from reference TRBV7-9 and TRBJ1-1): DTGVSQNPRHKITKRGQNVTFRCDPISEHNRLYWYRQTLGQGPEFLTYFQNEAQLEKSRLLSDRFSAERPKGSFSTLEIQRTEQGDSAMYLCASSLQVGTEAFFGQGTRLTVV.

The chain combines TRBV15 with TRBJ2-7; D unresolved. V gave up 5 bases and J gave up 9 bases, with 20 bases separating them. This CDR3 is built from 14 residues. The germline gives CDR1 LNHNV, CDR2 YYDKDF (reference sequence). The CDR3 loop is CATSGLDLKRGQYF. The CDR3 region has the DNA TGTGCCACCAGCGGTTTGGACCTGAAGAGAGGGCAGTACTTC.

The chain couples TRBV12-3 or TRBV12-4 to TRBJ2-1; TRBD2 matches 9 bases. J gave up 3 bases and V 6 bases, and 3 bases lay outside the gene matches. CDR3 size: 14 residues. CDR3 region: CASSSSGVYNEQFF. Here the CDR3 DNA reads TGTGCCAGCAGCTCTAGCGGGGTCTACAATGAGCAGTTCTTC.